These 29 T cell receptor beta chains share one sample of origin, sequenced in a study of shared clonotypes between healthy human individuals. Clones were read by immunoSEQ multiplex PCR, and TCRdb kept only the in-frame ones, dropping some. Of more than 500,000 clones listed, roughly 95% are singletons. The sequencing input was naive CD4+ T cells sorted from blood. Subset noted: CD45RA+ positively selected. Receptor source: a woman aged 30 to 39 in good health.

CDR3 coding DNA: TGTGCCAGCAGTGGACGGGACGGACGAGCTGGGGCCAACGTCCTGACTTTC. It is translated as CASSGRDGRAGANVLTF. The V and J genes are TRBV5-4 and TRBJ2-6; D tentatively reads TRBD1 or TRBD2 (5 bases each). Germline loops: CDR1 SGHNT, CDR2 YYREEE (reference sequence). The CDR3 consists of 17 residues. Trimming cost V 5 bases and J 2 bases, with 17 bases left between them.

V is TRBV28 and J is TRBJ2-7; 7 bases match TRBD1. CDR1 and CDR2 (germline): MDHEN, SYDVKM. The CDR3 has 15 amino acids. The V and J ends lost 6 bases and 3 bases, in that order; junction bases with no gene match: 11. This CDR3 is CASRNSGQRLYEQYF. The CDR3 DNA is TGTGCCAGCAGAAATTCGGGACAGAGACTCTACGAGCAGTACTTC.

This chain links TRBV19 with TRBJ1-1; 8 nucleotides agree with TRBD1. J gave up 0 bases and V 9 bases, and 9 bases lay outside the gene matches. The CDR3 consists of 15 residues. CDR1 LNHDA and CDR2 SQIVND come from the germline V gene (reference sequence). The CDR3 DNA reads TGTGCCAGCCCTCCGCGGACAGGGATGAACACTGAAGCTTTCTTT. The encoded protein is CASPPRTGMNTEAFF.

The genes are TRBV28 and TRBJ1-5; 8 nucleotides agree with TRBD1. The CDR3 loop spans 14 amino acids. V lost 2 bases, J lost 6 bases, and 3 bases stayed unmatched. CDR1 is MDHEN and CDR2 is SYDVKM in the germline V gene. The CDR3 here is CASSLPQGAQPQHF. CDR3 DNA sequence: TGTGCCAGCAGTTTACCCCAGGGGGCTCAGCCCCAGCATTTT.

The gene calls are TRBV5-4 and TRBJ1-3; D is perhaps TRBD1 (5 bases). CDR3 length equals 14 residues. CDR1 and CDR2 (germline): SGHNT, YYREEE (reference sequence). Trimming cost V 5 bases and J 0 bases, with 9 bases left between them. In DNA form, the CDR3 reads TGTGCCAGCAGACGGGACCTCTCTGGAAACACCATATATTTT. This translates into CASRRDLSGNTIYF.

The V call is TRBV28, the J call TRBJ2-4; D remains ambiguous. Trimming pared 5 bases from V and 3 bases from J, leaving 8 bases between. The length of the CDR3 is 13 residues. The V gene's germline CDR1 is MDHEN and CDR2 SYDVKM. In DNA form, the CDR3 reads TGTGCCAGCAGTAGAGTGGACAAAAACATTCAGTACTTC. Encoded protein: CASSRVDKNIQYF.

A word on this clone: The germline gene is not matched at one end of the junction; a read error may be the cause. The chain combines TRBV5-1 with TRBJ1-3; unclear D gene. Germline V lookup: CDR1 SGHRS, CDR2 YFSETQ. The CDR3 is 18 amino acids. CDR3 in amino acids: CASSLGSGFLYSGNTIYF. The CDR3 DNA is TGCGCCAGCAGCTTGGGATCCGGGTTCCTCTACTCTGGGAACACCATATATTTT.

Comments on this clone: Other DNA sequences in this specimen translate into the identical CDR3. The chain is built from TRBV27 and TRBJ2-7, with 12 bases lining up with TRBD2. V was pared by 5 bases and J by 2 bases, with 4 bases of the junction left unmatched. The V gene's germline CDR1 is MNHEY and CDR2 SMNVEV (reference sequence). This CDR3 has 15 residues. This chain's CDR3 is CASSPRTSGTYEQYF. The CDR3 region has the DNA TGTGCCAGCAGTCCGCGGACTAGCGGGACCTACGAGCAGTACTTC.

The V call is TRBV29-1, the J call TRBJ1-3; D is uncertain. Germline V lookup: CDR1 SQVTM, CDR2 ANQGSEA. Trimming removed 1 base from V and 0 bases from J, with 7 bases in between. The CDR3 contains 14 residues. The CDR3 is CSVEGAFSGNTIYF. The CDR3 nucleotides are TGCAGCGTTGAAGGGGCCTTCTCTGGAAACACCATATATTTT.

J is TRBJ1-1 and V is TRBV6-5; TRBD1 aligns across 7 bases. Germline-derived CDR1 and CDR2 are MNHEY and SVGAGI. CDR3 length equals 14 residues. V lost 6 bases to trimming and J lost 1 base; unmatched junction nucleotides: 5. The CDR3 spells CASRPDRTNTEAFF. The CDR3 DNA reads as TGTGCCAGCAGGCCGGACAGGACGAACACTGAAGCTTTCTTT.

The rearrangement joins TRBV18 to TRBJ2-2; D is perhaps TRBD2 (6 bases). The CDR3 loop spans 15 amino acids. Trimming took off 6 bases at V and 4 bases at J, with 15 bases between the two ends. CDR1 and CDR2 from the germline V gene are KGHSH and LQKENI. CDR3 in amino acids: CASSPGSGITGELFF. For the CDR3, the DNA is TGTGCCAGCTCCCCCGGGAGCGGCATCACCGGGGAGCTGTTTTTT.

CDR3 protein: CASSVGTVNQPQHF. For the CDR3, the DNA is TGTGCCAGCAGTGTAGGGACAGTCAATCAGCCCCAGCATTTT. The chain employs TRBV28 and TRBJ1-5; TRBD1 agrees at 7 bases. The germline gives CDR1 MDHEN, CDR2 SYDVKM. Unmatched junction bases numbered 4, after V lost 5 bases and J lost 3 bases. The CDR3 loop spans 14 amino acids.

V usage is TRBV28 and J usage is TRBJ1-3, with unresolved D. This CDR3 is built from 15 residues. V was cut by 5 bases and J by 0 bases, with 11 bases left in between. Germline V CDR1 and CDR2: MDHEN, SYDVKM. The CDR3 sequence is CASSPPLNSGNTIYF. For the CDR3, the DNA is TGTGCCAGCAGTCCCCCCCTCAACTCTGGAAACACCATATATTTT. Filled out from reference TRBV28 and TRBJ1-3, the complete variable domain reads DVKVTQSSRYLVKRTGEKVFLECVQDMDHENMFWYRQDPGLGLRLIYFSYDVKMKEKGDIPEGYSVSREKKERFSLILESASTNQTSMYLCASSPPLNSGNTIYFGEGSWLTVV.

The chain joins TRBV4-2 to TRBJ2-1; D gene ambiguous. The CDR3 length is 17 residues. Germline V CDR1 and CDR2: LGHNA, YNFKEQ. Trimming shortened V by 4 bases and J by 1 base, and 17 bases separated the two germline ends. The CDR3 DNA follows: TGTGCCAGCAGCCGCGTGGCAGGAGACTCTTCCTACAATGAGCAGTTCTTC. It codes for CASSRVAGDSSYNEQFF.

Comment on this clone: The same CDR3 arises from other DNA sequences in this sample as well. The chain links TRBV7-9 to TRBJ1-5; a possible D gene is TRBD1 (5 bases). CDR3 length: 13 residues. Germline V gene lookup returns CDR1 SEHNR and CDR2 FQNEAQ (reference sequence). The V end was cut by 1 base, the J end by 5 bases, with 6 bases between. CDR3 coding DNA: TGTGCCAGCAGCTTAGGGGGGGATCAGCCCCAGCATTTT. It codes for CASSLGGDQPQHF. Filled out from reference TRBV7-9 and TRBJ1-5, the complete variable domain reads DTGVSQNPRHKITKRGQNVTFRCDPISEHNRLYWYRQTLGQGPEFLTYFQNEAQLEKSRLLSDRFSAERPKGSFSTLEIQRTEQGDSAMYLCASSLGGDQPQHFGDGTRLSIL.

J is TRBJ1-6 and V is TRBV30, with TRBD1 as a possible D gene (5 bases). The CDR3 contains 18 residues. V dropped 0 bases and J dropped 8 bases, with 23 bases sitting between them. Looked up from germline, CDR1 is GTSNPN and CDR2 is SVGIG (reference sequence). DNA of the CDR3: TGTGCCTGGAGTGTTAGGGGCCGTGACCGAGTAGGGCATTCACCCCTCCACTTT. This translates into CAWSVRGRDRVGHSPLHF.

In DNA, the CDR3 is TGCGCCAGCAGCCCCGGACAGGGTTTCTTTGTGGACACTGAAGCTTTCTTT. Translating it yields CASSPGQGFFVDTEAFF. The chain links TRBV4-1 to TRBJ1-1; 8 bases are a match to TRBD1. CDR3 length: 17 residues. Germline V gene lookup returns CDR1 MGHRA and CDR2 YSYEKL. J lost 3 bases, V lost 4 bases, and 13 bases had no gene match.

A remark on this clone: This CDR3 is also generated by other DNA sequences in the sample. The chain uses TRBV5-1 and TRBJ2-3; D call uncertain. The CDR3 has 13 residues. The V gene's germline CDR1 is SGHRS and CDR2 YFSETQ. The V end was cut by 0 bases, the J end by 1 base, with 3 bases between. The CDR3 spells CASSLGRTDTQYF. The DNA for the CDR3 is TGCGCCAGCAGCTTGGGTCGCACAGATACGCAGTATTTT.

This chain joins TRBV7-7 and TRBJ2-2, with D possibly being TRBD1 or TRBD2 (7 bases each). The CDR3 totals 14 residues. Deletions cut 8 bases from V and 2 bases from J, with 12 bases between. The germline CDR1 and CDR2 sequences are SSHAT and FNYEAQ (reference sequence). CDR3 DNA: TGTGCCAGCCCAGGGGGGGCTAACACCGGGGAGCTGTTTTTT. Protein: CASPGGANTGELFF.

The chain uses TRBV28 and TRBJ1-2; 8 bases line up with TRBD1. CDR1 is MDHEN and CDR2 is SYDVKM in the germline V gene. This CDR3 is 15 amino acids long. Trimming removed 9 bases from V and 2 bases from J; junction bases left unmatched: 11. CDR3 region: CASGIRQGRNYGYTF. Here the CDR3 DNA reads TGTGCCAGTGGAATTCGACAGGGGAGGAACTATGGCTACACCTTC.

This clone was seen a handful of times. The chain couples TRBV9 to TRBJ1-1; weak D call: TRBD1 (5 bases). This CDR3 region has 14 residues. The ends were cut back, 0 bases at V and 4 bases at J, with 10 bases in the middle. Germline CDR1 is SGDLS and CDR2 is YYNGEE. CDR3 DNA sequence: TGTGCCAGCAGCGTAGCGGGGCTGGGCACTGAAGCTTTCTTT. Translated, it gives CASSVAGLGTEAFF.

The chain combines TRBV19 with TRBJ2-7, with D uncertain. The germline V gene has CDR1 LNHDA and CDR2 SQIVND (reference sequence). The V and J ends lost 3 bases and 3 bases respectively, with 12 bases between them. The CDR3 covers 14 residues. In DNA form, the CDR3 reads TGTGCCAGTAGTATGGGTCTGCTTGACTACGAGCAGTACTTC. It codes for CASSMGLLDYEQYF.

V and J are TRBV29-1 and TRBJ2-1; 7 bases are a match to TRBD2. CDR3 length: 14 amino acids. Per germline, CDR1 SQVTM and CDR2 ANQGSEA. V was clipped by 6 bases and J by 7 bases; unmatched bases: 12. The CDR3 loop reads CSVGMAGELNEQFF. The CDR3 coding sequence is TGCAGCGTCGGGATGGCGGGAGAGCTAAATGAGCAGTTCTTC.

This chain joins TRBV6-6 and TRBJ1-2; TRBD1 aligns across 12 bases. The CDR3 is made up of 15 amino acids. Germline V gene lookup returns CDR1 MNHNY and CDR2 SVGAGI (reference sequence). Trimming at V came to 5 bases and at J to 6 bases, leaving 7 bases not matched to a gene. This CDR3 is CASSRPGQGADGYTF. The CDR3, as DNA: TGTGCCAGCAGTCGTCCGGGACAGGGGGCGGATGGCTACACCTTC.

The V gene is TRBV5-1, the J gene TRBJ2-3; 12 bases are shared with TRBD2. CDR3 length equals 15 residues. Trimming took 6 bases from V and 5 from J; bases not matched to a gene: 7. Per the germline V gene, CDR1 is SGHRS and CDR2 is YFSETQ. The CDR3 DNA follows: TGCGCCAGCACGACGACTAGCGGGAGTGGAGATACGCAGTATTTT. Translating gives CASTTTSGSGDTQYF.

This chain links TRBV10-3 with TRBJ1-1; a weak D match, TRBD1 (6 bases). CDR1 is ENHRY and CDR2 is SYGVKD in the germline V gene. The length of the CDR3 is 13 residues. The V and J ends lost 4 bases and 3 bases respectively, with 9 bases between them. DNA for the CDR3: TGTGCCATCAGTGCGGCAGGGGACACTGAAGCTTTCTTT. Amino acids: CAISAAGDTEAFF.

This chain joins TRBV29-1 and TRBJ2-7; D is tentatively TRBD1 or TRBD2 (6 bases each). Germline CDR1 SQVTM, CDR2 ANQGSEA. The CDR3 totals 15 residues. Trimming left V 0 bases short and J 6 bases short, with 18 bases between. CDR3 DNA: TGCAGCGTTGAAGATGGGGGAGGAGGGGGTATCGAGCAGTACTTC. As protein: CSVEDGGGGGIEQYF.

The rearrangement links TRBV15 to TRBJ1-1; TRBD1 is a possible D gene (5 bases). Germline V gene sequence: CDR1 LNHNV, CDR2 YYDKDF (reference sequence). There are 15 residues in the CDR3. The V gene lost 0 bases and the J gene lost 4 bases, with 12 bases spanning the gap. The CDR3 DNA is TGTGCCACCAGCAGAGAACGTCAGGGTCTCACTGAAGCTTTCTTT. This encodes CATSRERQGLTEAFF.

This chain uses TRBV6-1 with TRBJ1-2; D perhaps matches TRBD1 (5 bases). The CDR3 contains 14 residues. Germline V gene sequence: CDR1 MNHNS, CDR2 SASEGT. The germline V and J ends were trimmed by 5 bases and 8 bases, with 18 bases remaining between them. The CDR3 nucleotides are TGTGCCAGCAGTCTTACGGGCAGGGAAGGCGGCTACACCTTC. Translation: CASSLTGREGGYTF.